One TCR beta chain is described in this entry. The data were obtained in a study of blood T cell repertoires in COVID-19. This CDR3 has 17 amino acids. Between the trimmed V and J ends, which lost 5 bases and 2 bases, there was a span of 21 bases. Germline V gives CDR1 ENHRY, CDR2 SYGVKD. Measured with immunoSEQ multiplex PCR; TCRdb has only the in-frame clones, and not every one. The sample consists of around 29,000 clones, 70% to 90% of them appearing once. J is TRBJ2-5 and V is TRBV10-3, with D maybe TRBD2 (6 bases). Input material: peripheral blood. This sequence originates from a human donor in a cohort sampled during active COVID-19. The CDR3 is CAISPSPGSADQETQYF. The CDR3 bases are TGTGCCATCAGTCCTTCCCCCGGGAGTGCAGATCAAGAGACCCAGTACTTC.